The 10 T cell receptor beta chains listed next were all sequenced from one sample in a study of blood T cell repertoires in COVID-19. TCRdb's copy holds only in-frame clones and misses some; the assay was immunoSEQ multiplex PCR. Here the sample spans about 210,000 clones, approximately 78% being singletons. Input material: peripheral blood. Receptor source: a woman aged 70-85 years with COVID-19, enrolled during active disease.

This clone appeared a single time. The V and J genes are TRBV6-5 and TRBJ1-1; D is perhaps TRBD1 (5 bases). V was trimmed by 6 bases and J by 3 bases, leaving 17 bases between them. This CDR3 spans 15 amino acids. Per the germline V gene, CDR1 is MNHEY and CDR2 is SVGAGI. The CDR3 DNA reads TGTGCCAGCAGAGCCCTTGGAGGGGTCGACACTGAAGCTTTCTTT. Protein: CASRALGGVDTEAFF.

The V and J genes are TRBV6-5 and TRBJ1-2; weak D call: TRBD1 (5 bases). This CDR3 spans 14 amino acids. Trimming took off 7 bases at V and 4 bases at J, with 16 bases between the two ends. Germline-derived CDR1 and CDR2 are MNHEY and SVGAGI. The CDR3 reads CASTQHRNTYGYTF. The CDR3 nucleotides are TGTGCCAGCACCCAGCACAGGAATACCTATGGCTACACCTTC.

The chain employs TRBV19 and TRBJ2-2, with 7 bases fitting TRBD1. Trimming removed 2 bases from V and 1 base from J; junction bases left unmatched: 10. This CDR3 is 18 amino acids long. CDR1 is LNHDA and CDR2 is SQIVND in the germline V gene (reference sequence). The CDR3 DNA sequence: TGTGCCAGTAGTATACCTCTCTGGCAGGGGGAGAACACCGGGGAGCTGTTTTTT. Its translation is CASSIPLWQGENTGELFF.

The chain links TRBV29-1 to TRBJ2-1, with D tentatively TRBD2 (5 bases). Looked up from germline, CDR1 is SQVTM and CDR2 is ANQGSEA. CDR3 length equals 13 residues. V lost 5 bases to trimming and J lost 6 bases, with 14 bases between them. CDR3 coding DNA: TGCAGCGTTTTGGGGAGTTTCGCCAATGAGCAGTTCTTC. Translation gives CSVLGSFANEQFF.

This clone was recorded a few times. The chain recombines TRBV18 with TRBJ1-5; a weak D match, TRBD1 (6 bases). This CDR3 region has 15 residues. The ends were cut back, 5 bases at V and 1 base at J, with 12 bases in the middle. Germline lookup yields CDR1 KGHSH and CDR2 LQKENI. The CDR3 sequence is CASSAQQGSNQPQHF. The CDR3 DNA sequence: TGTGCCAGCTCAGCACAACAGGGAAGCAATCAGCCCCAGCATTTT. Together with reference TRBV18 and TRBJ1-5, the CDR3 gives the full variable domain: NAGVMQNPRHLVRRRGQEARLRCSPMKGHSHVYWYRQLPEEGLKFMVYLQKENIIDESGMPKERFSAEFPKEGPSILRIQQVVRGDSAAYFCASSAQQGSNQPQHFGDGTRLSIL.

The CDR3 loop is CASSQRGTTTREYF. The CDR3 DNA sequence: TGTGCCAGCAGCCAAAGGGGGACTACTACGAGGGAGTACTTC. This chain links TRBV3-1 (or the pseudogene TRBV3-2) with TRBJ2-7, with a weak D call TRBD2 (7 bases). Germline V gives CDR1 LGHDT, CDR2 YNNKEL (reference sequence). Trimming stripped 2 bases from V and 11 bases from J, with 19 bases between. The CDR3 totals 14 residues.

This clone was seen more than once but under ten times. V and J are TRBV2 and TRBJ1-5; D unclear. V lost 7 bases and J lost 6, with 13 bases in between. Germline-derived CDR1 and CDR2 are SNHLY and FYNNEI. CDR3 length: 13 amino acids. The CDR3 nucleotides are TGTGCCAGCATTAGAGATCTTCGTCAGCCCCAGCATTTT. It codes for CASIRDLRQPQHF. The full variable domain, its missing parts supplied by reference TRBV2 and TRBJ1-5, is EPEVTQTPSHQVTQMGQEVILRCVPISNHLYFYWYRQILGQKVEFLVSFYNNEISEKSEIFDDQFSVERPDGSNFTLKIRSTKLEDSAMYFCASIRDLRQPQHFGDGTRLSIL.

The genes are TRBV15 and TRBJ2-2, with 8 bases aligning to TRBD1. CDR1 LNHNV and CDR2 YYDKDF come from the germline V gene (reference sequence). This CDR3 contains 15 residues. The V gene end was trimmed by 3 bases and the J gene end by 7 bases; junction bases not matched to a gene: 7. The DNA for the CDR3 is TGTGCCACCAGCAGTGGAGCAGGGGGCGTCGGGGAGCTGTTTTTT. It encodes CATSSGAGGVGELFF. The complete variable domain, with remaining parts taken from reference TRBV15 and TRBJ2-2, reads DAMVIQNPRYQVTQFGKPVTLSCSQTLNHNVMYWYQQKSSQAPKLLFHYYDKDFNNEADTPDNFQSRRPNTSFCFLDIRSPGLGDTAMYLCATSSGAGGVGELFFGEGSRLTVL.

CDR3 nucleotides: TGTGCCAGCAGTTTATGGGCGGGAGGGACCTACAATGAGCAGTTCTTC. This encodes CASSLWAGGTYNEQFF. This chain uses TRBV28 with TRBJ2-1, with 9 positions matching TRBD2. The CDR3 sequence is 16 residues long. Germline V gene sequence: CDR1 MDHEN, CDR2 SYDVKM. V dropped 0 bases and J dropped 2; count of bases not matched to a gene: 2. Based on the CDR3 plus reference TRBV28 and TRBJ2-1, the full variable domain is DVKVTQSSRYLVKRTGEKVFLECVQDMDHENMFWYRQDPGLGLRLIYFSYDVKMKEKGDIPEGYSVSREKKERFSLILESASTNQTSMYLCASSLWAGGTYNEQFFGPGTRLTVL.

The rearrangement links TRBV5-1 to TRBJ1-5; 10 positions agree with TRBD1. Germline trimming cut 0 bases from V and 0 bases from J; bases unmatched to any gene: 12. The germline V gene encodes CDR1 SGHRS and CDR2 YFSETQ. The CDR3 covers 20 residues. CDR3 DNA sequence: TGCGCCAGCAGCTTGGGCCCTGCCTCCGACAGGGGGCATAGCAATCAGCCCCAGCATTTT. Encoded protein: CASSLGPASDRGHSNQPQHF.